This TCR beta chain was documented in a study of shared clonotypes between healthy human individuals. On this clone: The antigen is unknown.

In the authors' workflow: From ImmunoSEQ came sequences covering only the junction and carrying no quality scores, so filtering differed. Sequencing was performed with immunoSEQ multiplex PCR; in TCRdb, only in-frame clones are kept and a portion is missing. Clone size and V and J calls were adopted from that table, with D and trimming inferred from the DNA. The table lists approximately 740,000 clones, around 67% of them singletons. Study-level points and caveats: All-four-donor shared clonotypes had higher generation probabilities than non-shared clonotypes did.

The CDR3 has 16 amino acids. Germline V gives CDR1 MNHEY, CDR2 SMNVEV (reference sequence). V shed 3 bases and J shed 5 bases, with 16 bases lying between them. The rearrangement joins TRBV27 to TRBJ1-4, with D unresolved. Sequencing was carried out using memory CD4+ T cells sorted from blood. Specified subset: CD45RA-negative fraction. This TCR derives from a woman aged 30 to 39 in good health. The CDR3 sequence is CASSFSPSGVNEKLFF. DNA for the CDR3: TGTGCCAGCAGTTTCTCTCCCAGTGGGGTAAATGAAAAACTGTTTTTT.